Below are 18 T cell receptor beta chains sequenced from a single sample in a study of blood T cell repertoires in COVID-19. Data came from immunoSEQ multiplex PCR; TCRdb stores just in-frame clones and leaves some out. The sample shows approximately 500,000 clones, roughly nine tenths of them seen only once. Input material: peripheral blood. Receptors originate from a woman between 50 and 59 years old with COVID-19, enrolled during active disease.

A few counts support this clone. V and J are TRBV6-1 and TRBJ1-1; possible D gene TRBD1, 5 bases. There are 14 residues in the CDR3. The V gene lost 1 base and the J gene lost 5 bases, with 11 bases spanning the gap. Germline assignment: CDR1 MNHNS and CDR2 SASEGT. The CDR3 reads CASSEGDSRTEAFF. Here the CDR3 DNA reads TGTGCCAGCAGTGAAGGAGACAGCCGGACTGAAGCTTTCTTT.

V usage is TRBV7-9 and J usage is TRBJ2-4; tentative D call: TRBD2 (5 bases). Germline V gene lookup returns CDR1 SEHNR and CDR2 FQNEAQ (reference sequence). This CDR3 is built from 14 residues. Trimming removed 5 bases at V and 8 bases at J, with 16 bases between. The DNA of the CDR3 is TGTGCCAGCAGCGGATTGGAGCCAGCGGACATTCAGTACTTC. This encodes CASSGLEPADIQYF.

Written as DNA, the CDR3 is TGTGCCAGCAGTGAATTCTTACTTTCTGGAAACACCATATATTTT. Protein product: CASSEFLLSGNTIYF. This chain uses TRBV6-1 with TRBJ1-3; D gene uncertain. CDR1 MNHNS and CDR2 SASEGT come from the germline V gene. The germline V and J ends were trimmed by 2 bases and 1 base, with 9 bases remaining between them. The length of the CDR3 is 15 residues.

The J gene is TRBJ2-2, the V gene TRBV10-3, with TRBD2 identical over 9 bases. The trim removed 10 bases at V and 3 bases at J, leaving 6 bases unmatched. The CDR3 is 14 residues long. Germline values: CDR1 ENHRY, CDR2 SYGVKD. The DNA of the CDR3 is TGTGCCACAGAAGCGGGGGGACACACCGGGGAGCTGTTTTTT. This encodes CATEAGGHTGELFF.

The chain combines TRBV19 with TRBJ2-5; maybe TRBD2 (6 bases). The CDR3 consists of 14 residues. Germline V gives CDR1 LNHDA, CDR2 SQIVND (reference sequence). V lost 1 base to trimming and J lost 1 base, with 7 bases between them. CDR3 amino acids: CASSIGGIQETQYF. CDR3 nucleotides: TGTGCCAGTAGTATAGGCGGGATCCAAGAGACCCAGTACTTC.

The rearrangement uses TRBV10-3 and TRBJ2-1; D might be TRBD2 (6 bases). Germline V CDR1 and CDR2: ENHRY, SYGVKD. The length of the CDR3 is 15 residues. V lost 2 bases, J lost 9 bases, and 17 bases lay in between. The CDR3 is CAISEPGLTSGEQFF. CDR3 nucleotide sequence: TGTGCCATCAGTGAGCCCGGACTAACTTCCGGTGAGCAGTTCTTC.

The rearrangement links TRBV5-1 to TRBJ1-1; 8 bases line up with TRBD1. This CDR3 region has 14 residues. V was clipped by 5 bases and J by 5 bases; unmatched bases: 8. Germline CDR1 SGHRS, CDR2 YFSETQ. CDR3 coding DNA: TGCGCCAGCAGGAACGGACAGGGTGGGACTGAAGCTTTCTTT. This translates into CASRNGQGGTEAFF.

The rearrangement uses TRBV5-1 and TRBJ2-1, with 10 bases lining up with TRBD1. Germline loops: CDR1 SGHRS, CDR2 YFSETQ. With V trimmed by 3 bases and J by 6 bases, 6 bases remained unmatched. This CDR3 contains 15 residues. CDR3 in DNA: TGCGCCAGCAGCTCATCCGGGACAGGGGTCAATGAGCAGTTCTTC. Amino acids: CASSSSGTGVNEQFF.

This clone was seen once. This chain uses TRBV2 with TRBJ1-2; TRBD1 is a possible D gene (5 bases). This CDR3 is built from 14 residues. The V gene's germline CDR1 is SNHLY and CDR2 FYNNEI. V was trimmed by 3 bases and J by 6 bases, leaving 14 bases between them. The CDR3 loop is CASSEAGWADGYTF. The CDR3 bases are TGTGCCAGCAGTGAGGCAGGGTGGGCGGATGGCTACACCTTC. The variable domain in full, with the rest retrieved from reference TRBV2 and TRBJ1-2, is EPEVTQTPSHQVTQMGQEVILRCVPISNHLYFYWYRQILGQKVEFLVSFYNNEISEKSEIFDDQFSVERPDGSNFTLKIRSTKLEDSAMYFCASSEAGWADGYTFGSGTRLTVV.

This clone was observed a handful of times. This rearrangement joins TRBV27 to TRBJ1-4; 8 bases map to TRBD1. Germline V CDR1 and CDR2: MNHEY, SMNVEV (reference sequence). The CDR3 loop spans 13 amino acids. J gave up 7 bases and V 2 bases, and 0 bases lay outside the gene matches. CDR3 region: CASSLTGGEKLFF. The CDR3, as DNA: TGTGCCAGCAGTTTAACAGGGGGTGAAAAACTGTTTTTT.

The CDR3 region has the DNA TGTGCCAGCAGCGTAGTCGGGAGCTCCTACGAGCAGTACTTC. Its protein product is CASSVVGSSYEQYF. The chain has TRBV9 and TRBJ2-7, with a tentative D call TRBD2 (6 bases). Trimming removed 0 bases at V and 0 bases at J, with 7 bases between. Germline loops: CDR1 SGDLS, CDR2 YYNGEE. CDR3 length equals 14 residues.

This clone was picked up a small number of times. This chain uses TRBV6-2 or TRBV6-3 with TRBJ2-3, with TRBD1 identical over 7 bases. Germline CDR1 reads MNHEY; CDR2 reads SVGEGT. The CDR3 runs 18 residues. V shed 2 bases and J 2 bases; nucleotides not matched to a gene: 13. CDR3 DNA sequence: TGTGCCAGCAGTTACAGGGGGCTAAATCTAGTCAACACAGATACGCAGTATTTT. It yields the protein CASSYRGLNLVNTDTQYF.

V is TRBV28 and J is TRBJ2-1; D call uncertain. This CDR3 has 15 amino acids. V dropped 2 bases and J dropped 4 bases, with 12 bases sitting between them. Germline V CDR1 and CDR2: MDHEN, SYDVKM. The CDR3 sequence is CASSLMQAWYNEQFF. The CDR3 DNA sequence: TGTGCCAGCAGTTTAATGCAGGCTTGGTACAATGAGCAGTTCTTC.

The V and J genes are TRBV2 and TRBJ1-3, with a tentative D call TRBD1 (6 bases). The CDR3 is made up of 13 amino acids. The V end was cut by 4 bases, the J end by 7 bases, with 11 bases between. Germline loops: CDR1 SNHLY, CDR2 FYNNEI. CDR3 sequence reads: CASSGWQGNTIYF. Written as DNA, the CDR3 is TGTGCCAGCAGTGGTTGGCAGGGGAACACCATATATTTT.

The rearrangement links TRBV2 to TRBJ2-7; 9 nucleotides match TRBD1. In germline, CDR1 is SNHLY, CDR2 FYNNEI. CDR3 length: 14 residues. V was pared by 4 bases and J by 4 bases, with 5 bases of the junction left unmatched. CDR3 bases: TGTGCCAGCAGTGTGTGGGACAGGGCTTACGAGCAGTACTTC. It translates to CASSVWDRAYEQYF.

This clone was seen just once. This sequence joins TRBV19 and TRBJ1-1, with 7 bases fitting TRBD1. Germline V lookup: CDR1 LNHDA, CDR2 SQIVND (reference sequence). This CDR3 comprises 14 residues. V was clipped by 8 bases and J by 1 base; unmatched bases: 7. The CDR3 region has the DNA TGTGCCAGTCGATCGAGGGACAGGAACACTGAAGCTTTCTTT. Translation gives CASRSRDRNTEAFF.

The chain uses TRBV6-5 and TRBJ1-2; weak D call: TRBD1 (5 bases). CDR3 length equals 15 residues. V lost 6 bases and J lost 7, with 21 bases in between. CDR1 and CDR2 (germline): MNHEY, SVGAGI. CDR3 sequence (DNA): TGTGCCAGCAGCCGCGGGGCTCCGCAAGGCGGTGGCTACACCTTC. The encoded protein is CASSRGAPQGGGYTF.

The chain is built from TRBV2 and TRBJ2-7; 8 bases agree with TRBD1. Germline assignment: CDR1 SNHLY and CDR2 FYNNEI. The CDR3 covers 14 residues. V was pared by 3 bases and J by 2 bases, with 3 bases of the junction left unmatched. CDR3 sequence reads: CASSEDRDTYEQYF. In DNA form, the CDR3 reads TGTGCCAGCAGTGAGGACAGGGATACCTACGAGCAGTACTTC.